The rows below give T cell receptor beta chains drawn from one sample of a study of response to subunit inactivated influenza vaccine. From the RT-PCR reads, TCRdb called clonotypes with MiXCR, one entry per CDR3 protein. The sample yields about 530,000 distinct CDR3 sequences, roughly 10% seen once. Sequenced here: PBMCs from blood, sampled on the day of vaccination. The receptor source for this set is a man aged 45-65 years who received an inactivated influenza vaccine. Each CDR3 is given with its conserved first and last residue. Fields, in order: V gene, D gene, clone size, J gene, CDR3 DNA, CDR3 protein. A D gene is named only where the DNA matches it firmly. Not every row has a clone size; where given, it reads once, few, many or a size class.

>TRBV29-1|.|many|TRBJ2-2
TGCAGCGCCAGCTCAGGGAGAGCCGGGGAGCTGTTTTTT
CSASSGRAGELFF
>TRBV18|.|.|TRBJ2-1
TGTGCCAGCCGTCGAGAGGGGGATGAGCAGTTCTTC
CASRREGDEQFF
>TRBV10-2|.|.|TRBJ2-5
TGCGCCAGCAGCCACCCTCGGGAGACCCAGTACTTC
CASSHPRETQYF
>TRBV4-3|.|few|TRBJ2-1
TGCGCCAGCAGCCAAACCCTACAATACAATGAGCAGTTCTTC
CASSQTLQYNEQFF
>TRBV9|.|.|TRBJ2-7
TGTGCCAGCAGCGTAGGCCAAGGGGGATACGAGCAGTACTTC
CASSVGQGGYEQYF
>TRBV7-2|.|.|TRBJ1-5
TGTGCCAGCAGCTTACCCCCGGTTCAGCCCCAGCATTTT
CASSLPPVQPQHF
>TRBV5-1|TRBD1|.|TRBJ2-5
TGCGCCAGCAGCCCGGACAGGGATGGCGAGACCCAGTACTTC
CASSPDRDGETQYF
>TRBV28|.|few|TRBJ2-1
TGTGCCAGCAGTGATCTCCTATCCTACAATGAGCAGTTCTTC
CASSDLLSYNEQFF
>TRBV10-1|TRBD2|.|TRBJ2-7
TGCGCCAGCAGTCGTGGCCCACTAGCGGGGAGCTCCTACGAGCAGTACTTC
CASSRGPLAGSSYEQYF
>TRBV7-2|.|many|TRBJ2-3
TGTGCCAGCAGCTTAGTAGCCGGGGTCAGCACAGATACGCAGTATTTT
CASSLVAGVSTDTQYF
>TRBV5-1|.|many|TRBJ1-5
TGCGCCAGCACCTCGGGAAGGAGGAATCAGCCCCAGCATTTT
CASTSGRRNQPQHF
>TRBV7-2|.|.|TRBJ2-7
TGTGCCAGCAGCGAACATCTGGGGCTCCCCTACGAGCAGTACTTC
CASSEHLGLPYEQYF
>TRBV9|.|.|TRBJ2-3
TGTGCCAGCAGCGCCGGGGATAGCACAGATACGCAGTATTTT
CASSAGDSTDTQYF
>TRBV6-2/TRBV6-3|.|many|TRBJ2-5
TGTGCCAGCAGTCTGATACAAGAGACCCAGTACTTC
CASSLIQETQYF
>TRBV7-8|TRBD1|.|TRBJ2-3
TGTGCCAGCAGCACAACCGGGACAGGGGACCGCACAGATACGCAGTATTTT
CASSTTGTGDRTDTQYF
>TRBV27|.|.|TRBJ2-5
TGTGCCAGCAGTTCAACAAGGGTGTCAGAGACCCAGTACTTC
CASSSTRVSETQYF
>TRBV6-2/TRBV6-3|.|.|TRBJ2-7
TGTGCCAGCAGTCCCGACAGCAAACCCTCCTACGAGCAGTACTTC
CASSPDSKPSYEQYF
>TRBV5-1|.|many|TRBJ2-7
TGCGCCAGCAGCTTGTTCGAGGGTAACGAGCAGTACTTC
CASSLFEGNEQYF
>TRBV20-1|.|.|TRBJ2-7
TGCAGTGCTAGCAGCTACGAGCAGTACTTC
CSASSYEQYF
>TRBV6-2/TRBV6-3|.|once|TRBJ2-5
TGTGCCGGGAATAGGGGGTTCGGAGAGACCCAGTACTTC
CAGNRGFGETQYF
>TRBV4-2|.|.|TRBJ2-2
TGTGCCAGCAGCCAAGATCTCGCAAATAGGGGGGAGCTGTTTTTT
CASSQDLANRGELFF
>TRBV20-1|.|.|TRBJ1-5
TGCAGTGCTAGAGTGGCAGGGGTGGTTCAGCCCCAGCATTTT
CSARVAGVVQPQHF
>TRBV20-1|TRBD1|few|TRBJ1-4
TGCAGTGCTAGAGGGCGGGACAGAGTAAACATTGAAAAACTGTTTTTT
CSARGRDRVNIEKLFF
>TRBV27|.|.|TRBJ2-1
TGTGCCAGCTCCCGGGGGTTTGGACGGCACCTTTACAATGAGCAGTTCTTC
CASSRGFGRHLYNEQFF
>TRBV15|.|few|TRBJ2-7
TGTGCCACCAGCAGAGGAATGGGGCAGGCCTACGAGCAGTACTTC
CATSRGMGQAYEQYF
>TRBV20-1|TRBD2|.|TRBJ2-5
TGCAGTGCATTGCTAGCGGGAGGGGAGACCCAGTACTTC
CSALLAGGETQYF
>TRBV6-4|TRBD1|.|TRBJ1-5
TGTGCCAGCGGTAGGGGGCATCGGGATAGGCCCCAGCATTTT
CASGRGHRDRPQHF
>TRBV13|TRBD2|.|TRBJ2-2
TGTGCCAGCAGCTTAGGGGGACTAGCGGGTCGCACCGGGGAGCTGTTTTTT
CASSLGGLAGRTGELFF
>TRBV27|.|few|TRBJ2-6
TGTGCCAGCAGTCCCCAGAAGGTGTCGGGGGCCAACGTCCTGACTTTC
CASSPQKVSGANVLTF
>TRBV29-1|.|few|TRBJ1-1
TGCAGCGCCCTATTGACAGTGAACACTGAAGCTTTCTTT
CSALLTVNTEAFF
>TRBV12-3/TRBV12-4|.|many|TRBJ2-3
TGTGCCAGCAGTTTGGGCAACCAAAACACAGATACGCAGTATTTT
CASSLGNQNTDTQYF
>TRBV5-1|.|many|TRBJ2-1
TGCGCCAGCAGCCCAGGGGGGGGGTCCTACAATGAGCAGTTCTTC
CASSPGGGSYNEQFF
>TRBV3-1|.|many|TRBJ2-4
TGTGCCAGCAGCCAAGGATCCGGCGCCAGGGTAAGGTGGAATACCAAAAACATTCAGTACTTC
CASSQGSGARVRWNTKNIQYF
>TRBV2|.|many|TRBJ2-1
TGTGCCAGCAGTGAAGGCACTTACAATGAGCAGTTCTTC
CASSEGTYNEQFF
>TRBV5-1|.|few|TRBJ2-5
TGCGCCAGCAGCTTGAGCAGGGGAGGCTCGGAAGAGACCCAGTACTTC
CASSLSRGGSEETQYF
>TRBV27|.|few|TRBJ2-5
TGTGCCAGCAGCAAGCCCGGGACGCAAGAGACCCAGTACTTC
CASSKPGTQETQYF
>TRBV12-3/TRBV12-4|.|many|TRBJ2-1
TGTGCCAGCAGTTTAGGGAGGGGGCGAGGCTCCTACAATGAGCAGTTCTTC
CASSLGRGRGSYNEQFF
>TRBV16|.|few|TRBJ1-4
TGTGCCAGCAGCCAATCGAACAGCGTTAATGAAAAACTGTTTTTT
CASSQSNSVNEKLFF
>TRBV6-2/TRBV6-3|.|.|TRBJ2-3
TGTGCCAGCACCCAGACAGGCCGCACAGATACGCAGTATTTT
CASTQTGRTDTQYF
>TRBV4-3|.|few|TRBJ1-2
TGCGCCAGCAGCCAAGATACGACAAGGAACTATGGCTACACCTTC
CASSQDTTRNYGYTF